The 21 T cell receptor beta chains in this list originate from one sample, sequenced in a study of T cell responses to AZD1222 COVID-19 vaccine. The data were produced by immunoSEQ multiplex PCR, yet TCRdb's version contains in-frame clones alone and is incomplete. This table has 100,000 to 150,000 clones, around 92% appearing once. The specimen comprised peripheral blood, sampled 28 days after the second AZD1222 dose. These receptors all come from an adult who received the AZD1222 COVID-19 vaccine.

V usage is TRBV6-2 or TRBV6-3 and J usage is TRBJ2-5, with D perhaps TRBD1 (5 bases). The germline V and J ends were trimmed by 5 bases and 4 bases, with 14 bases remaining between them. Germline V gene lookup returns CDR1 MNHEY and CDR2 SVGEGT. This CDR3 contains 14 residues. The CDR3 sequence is CASSQDSFRETQYF. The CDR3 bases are TGTGCCAGCAGTCAAGACAGTTTTCGAGAGACCCAGTACTTC.

This CDR3 is CASSALNTEAFF. CDR3 DNA: TGTGCCAGCTCAGCACTGAACACTGAAGCTTTCTTT. The chain employs TRBV18 and TRBJ1-1; no firm D call. Germline V lookup: CDR1 KGHSH, CDR2 LQKENI. The CDR3 is made up of 12 amino acids. With 5 bases removed from V and 0 bases from J, the gap between germline ends came to 4 bases.

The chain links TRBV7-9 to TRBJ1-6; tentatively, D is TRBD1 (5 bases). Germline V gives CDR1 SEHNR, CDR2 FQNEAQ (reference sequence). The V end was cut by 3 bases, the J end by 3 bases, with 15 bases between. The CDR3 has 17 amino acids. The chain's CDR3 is CASSFGGDAFYNSPLHF. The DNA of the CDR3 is TGTGCCAGCAGCTTTGGAGGGGACGCCTTCTATAATTCACCCCTCCACTTT.

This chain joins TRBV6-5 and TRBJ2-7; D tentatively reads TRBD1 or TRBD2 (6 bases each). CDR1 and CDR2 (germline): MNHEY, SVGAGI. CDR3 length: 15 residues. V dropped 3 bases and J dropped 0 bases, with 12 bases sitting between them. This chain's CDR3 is CASSYRRGLSYEQYF. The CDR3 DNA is TGTGCCAGCAGTTATCGACGGGGGCTCTCCTACGAGCAGTACTTC.

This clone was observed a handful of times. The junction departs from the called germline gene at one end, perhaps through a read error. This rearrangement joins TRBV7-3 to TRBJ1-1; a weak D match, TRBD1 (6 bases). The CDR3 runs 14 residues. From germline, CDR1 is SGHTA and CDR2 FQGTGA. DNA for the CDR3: TGTGCCAGCAGCGCCCAGTCCCGGGACACGGAAGCTTTCTTT. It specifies CASSAQSRDTEAFF.

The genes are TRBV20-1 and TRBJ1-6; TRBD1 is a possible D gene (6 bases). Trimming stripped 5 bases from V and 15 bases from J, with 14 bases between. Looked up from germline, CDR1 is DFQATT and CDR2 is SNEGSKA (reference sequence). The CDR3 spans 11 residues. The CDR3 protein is CSALFQGHLHF. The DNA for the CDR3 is TGCAGTGCTTTATTCCAGGGACACCTCCACTTT.

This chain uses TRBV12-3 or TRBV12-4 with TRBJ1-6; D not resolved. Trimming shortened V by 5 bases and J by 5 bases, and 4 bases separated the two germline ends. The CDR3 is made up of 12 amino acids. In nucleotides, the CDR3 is TGTGCCAGCAGTCTCGATAATTCACCCCTCCACTTT. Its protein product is CASSLDNSPLHF.

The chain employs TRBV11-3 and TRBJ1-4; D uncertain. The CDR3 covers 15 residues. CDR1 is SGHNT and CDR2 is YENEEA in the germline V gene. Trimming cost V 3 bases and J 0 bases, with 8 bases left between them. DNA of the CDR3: TGTGCCAGCAGCTTTGGGCAAACAACTAATGAAAAACTGTTTTTT. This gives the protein CASSFGQTTNEKLFF.

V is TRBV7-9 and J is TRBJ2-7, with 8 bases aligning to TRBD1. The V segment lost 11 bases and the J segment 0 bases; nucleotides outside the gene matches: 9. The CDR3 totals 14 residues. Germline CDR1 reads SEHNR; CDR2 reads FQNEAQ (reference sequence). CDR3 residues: CAVGGTGHSYEQYV. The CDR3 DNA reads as TGTGCCGTAGGGGGGACAGGACACTCCTACGAGCAGTACGTC.

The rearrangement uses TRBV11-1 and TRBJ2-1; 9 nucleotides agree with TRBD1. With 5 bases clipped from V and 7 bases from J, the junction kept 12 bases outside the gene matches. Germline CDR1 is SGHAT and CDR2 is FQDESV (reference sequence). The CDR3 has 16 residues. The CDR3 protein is CASSPDPGQGFNEQFF. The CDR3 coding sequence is TGTGCCAGCAGCCCCGACCCGGGACAGGGTTTTAATGAGCAGTTCTTC.

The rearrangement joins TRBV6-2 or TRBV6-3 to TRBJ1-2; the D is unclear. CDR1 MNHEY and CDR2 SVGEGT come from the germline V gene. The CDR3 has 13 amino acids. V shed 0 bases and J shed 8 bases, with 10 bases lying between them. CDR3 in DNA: TGTGCCAGCAGTTACTCCCCAGGAAGGGGCTACACCTTC. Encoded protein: CASSYSPGRGYTF.

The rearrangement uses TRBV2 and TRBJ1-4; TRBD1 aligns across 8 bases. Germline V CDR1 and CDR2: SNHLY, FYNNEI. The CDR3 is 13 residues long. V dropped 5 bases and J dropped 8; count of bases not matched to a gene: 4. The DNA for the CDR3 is TGTGCCAGCAGTCTCCGGACAGGGGAAAAACTGTTTTTT. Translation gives CASSLRTGEKLFF.

CDR3: CASRDFPREQFF. The CDR3 region has the DNA TGTGCCAGCAGGGACTTTCCTCGGGAGCAGTTCTTC. V gene TRBV27 combines with J gene TRBJ2-1; possibly TRBD2 for D (5 bases). The CDR3 has 12 residues. Trimming cost V 6 bases and J 10 bases, with 13 bases left between them. Germline CDR1 and CDR2: MNHEY and SMNVEV (reference sequence).

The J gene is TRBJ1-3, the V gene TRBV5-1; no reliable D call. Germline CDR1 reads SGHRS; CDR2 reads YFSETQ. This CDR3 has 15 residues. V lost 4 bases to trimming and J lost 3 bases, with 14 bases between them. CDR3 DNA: TGCGCCAGCAGCGAAGCGTTGGGGAATGGAAACACCATATATTTT. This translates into CASSEALGNGNTIYF.

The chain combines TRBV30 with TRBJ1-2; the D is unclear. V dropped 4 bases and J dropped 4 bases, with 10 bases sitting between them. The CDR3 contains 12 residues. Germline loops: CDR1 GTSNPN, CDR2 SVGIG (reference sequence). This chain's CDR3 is CAWTRTAYGYTF. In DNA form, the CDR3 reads TGTGCCTGGACACGGACGGCCTATGGCTACACCTTC.

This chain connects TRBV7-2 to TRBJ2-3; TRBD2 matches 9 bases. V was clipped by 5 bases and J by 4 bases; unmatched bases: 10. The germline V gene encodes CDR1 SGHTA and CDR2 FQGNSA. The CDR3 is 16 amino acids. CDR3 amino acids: CASSQGREGPSDTQYF. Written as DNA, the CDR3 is TGTGCCAGCAGCCAAGGGCGGGAGGGCCCTTCAGATACGCAGTATTTT.

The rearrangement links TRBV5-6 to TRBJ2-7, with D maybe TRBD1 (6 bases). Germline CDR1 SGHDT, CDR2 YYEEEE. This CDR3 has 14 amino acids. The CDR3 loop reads CATSVTGWAYEQYV. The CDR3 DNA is TGTGCCACCAGCGTAACAGGGTGGGCCTACGAGCAGTACGTC.

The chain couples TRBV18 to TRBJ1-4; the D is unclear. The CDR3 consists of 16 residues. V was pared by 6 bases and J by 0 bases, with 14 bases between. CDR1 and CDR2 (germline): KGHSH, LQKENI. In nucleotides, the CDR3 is TGTGCCAGCTCGGAACGGGCGGTTGCAACTAATGAAAAACTGTTTTTT. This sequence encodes CASSERAVATNEKLFF.

CDR3 sequence: CASSTGYLQTDTQYF. The CDR3 DNA reads as TGCGCCAGCAGTACAGGGTATCTTCAGACAGATACGCAGTATTTT. The genes are TRBV10-1 and TRBJ2-3; tentatively, D is TRBD1 (6 bases). In germline, CDR1 is WNHNN, CDR2 SYGVQD (reference sequence). This CDR3 has 15 residues. Trimming pared 5 bases from V and 3 bases from J, leaving 15 bases between.

The CDR3 sequence is CASSLTTGELFF. The CDR3 DNA follows: TGTGCCAGCAGCTTAACCACCGGGGAGCTGTTTTTT. The chain uses TRBV7-9 and TRBJ2-2, with unresolved D. V lost 2 bases to trimming and J lost 4 bases, with 2 bases between them. This CDR3 spans 12 amino acids. Germline V lookup: CDR1 SEHNR, CDR2 FQNEAQ (reference sequence).

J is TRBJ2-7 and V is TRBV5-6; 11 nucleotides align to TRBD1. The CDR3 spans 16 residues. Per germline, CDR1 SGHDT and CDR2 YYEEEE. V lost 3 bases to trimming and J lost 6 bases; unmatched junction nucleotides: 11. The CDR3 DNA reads TGTGCCAGCAGCTCCTTGGGACAGGGGGATTTGTCCGAGCAGTACGTC. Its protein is CASSSLGQGDLSEQYV.